This T cell receptor (beta chain) was profiled in a study of regulatory T cells in long-lasting Graves disease. Concerning this clonotype itself: Antigen unknown.

As for time point: persistent/refractory GD, antithyroid drugs over 5 years with positive TRAb. PBMCs were the source of the RNA used for TCR sequencing. Study observations and caveats: Newly diagnosed disease favored TRBV20-1 and TRBJ2-1 over persistent disease. Patients with persistent disease shared 2,741 public clonotypes, outpacing the approximately 920 shared by new patients. Less diverse TCR repertoires were seen in persistent Graves' patients than in newly diagnosed ones.

Germline loops: CDR1 DFQATT, CDR2 SNEGSKA (reference sequence). This CDR3 has 16 residues. Trimming removed 3 bases from V and 1 base from J, with 13 bases in between. For TCR beta, libraries came from iRepertoire HTBI primers and Arm-PCR of CDR3 regions. Authors' processing steps: From all samples, identification returned 14 TRBJ and just over 60 TRBV segments. MiXCR, run by TCRdb on the multiplex PCR reads, gives a single entry per CDR3 protein. None of the V and J calls come from the authors' own analysis; TCRdb made them. The repertoire holds 650,000 to 850,000 distinct CDR3 sequences, with around 32% as singletons.

The sequence came from a female donor with Graves disease. The rearrangement uses TRBV20-1 and TRBJ1-6; D gene uncertain. The sequencing used peripheral blood mononuclear cells (PBMCs), collected when the disease was refractory, from a patient treated with antithyroid drugs. CDR3 sequence reads: CSASLEEGSYNSPLHF. The CDR3, as DNA: TGCAGTGCTAGCCTCGAGGAGGGATCCTATAATTCACCCCTCCACTTT.